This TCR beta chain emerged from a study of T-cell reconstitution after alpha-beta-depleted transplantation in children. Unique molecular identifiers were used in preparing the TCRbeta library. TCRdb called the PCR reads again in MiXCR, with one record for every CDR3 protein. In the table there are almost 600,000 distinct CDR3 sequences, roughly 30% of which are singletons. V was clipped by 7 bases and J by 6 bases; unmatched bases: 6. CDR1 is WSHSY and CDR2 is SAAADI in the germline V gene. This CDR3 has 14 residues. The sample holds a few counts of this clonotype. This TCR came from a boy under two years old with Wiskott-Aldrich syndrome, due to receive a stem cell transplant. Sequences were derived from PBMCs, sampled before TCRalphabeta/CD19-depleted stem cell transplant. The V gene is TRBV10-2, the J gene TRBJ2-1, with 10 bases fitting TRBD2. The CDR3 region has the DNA TGCGCCAGCAAAAGAGCGGGAGGGGGCAATGAGCAGTTCTTC. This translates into CASKRAGGGNEQFF.